This entry features one TCR beta chain sequence. In the original workflow: Counts of nucleated cells, estimated from reference gene primer amplification, were obtained. The table came from immunoSEQ multiplex PCR; TCRdb's copy has only in-frame clones and leaves some out. That table furnishes V, J and clone size, whereas the DNA furnished D and trimming. Among roughly 500,000 clones listed, more than 75% were seen once. All enrollees were about 18 to 95 years old and from some 24 US areas. Participants were placed into cohorts based on the clinical history they reported. Symptom resolution, clearance, or two negative PCRs marked the recovered donors of Cohort 3. This specimen belongs to a study of blood T cell repertoires in COVID-19. Germline V gene sequence: CDR1 SGHAT, CDR2 FQNNGV. V trimming: 5 bases; J trimming: 9 bases; junction bases outside the gene matches: 8. The CDR3 extends over 13 amino acids.

The chain links TRBV11-2 to TRBJ2-7; TRBD2 matches at 9 bases. Input material: PBMCs or T cells enriched from blood (not recorded which). This TCR derives from a woman aged 40 to 55 who had recovered from COVID-19. CDR3 nucleotide sequence: TGTGCCAGCAGCCCTAGCGGGGCCTGGGGGCAGTACTTC. Protein product: CASSPSGAWGQYF.